This T cell receptor (beta chain) was sequenced for a study of T-cell memory formation after mild COVID-19. About the study: Each donor largely had its own TCR clusters.

The study, taken as a whole, reports: Shrinking CD4+ clones were chiefly CM and EM; CD8+ ones were chiefly EMRA. CD4/CD8 balance characterized clones contracting day 15 to 85, and CD4+ skew characterized later expanders.

This CDR3 region has 13 residues. Germline lookup yields CDR1 DFQATT and CDR2 SNEGSKA (reference sequence). Trimming pared 3 bases from V and 6 bases from J, leaving 11 bases between. TCRalpha and TCRbeta libraries used 5'RACE with constant-segment primers and UMIs. TCRdb passed the 5' RACE reads through MiXCR, listing each CDR3 protein once. The sample includes approximately 290,000 distinct CDR3 sequences, less than 20% seen only once; the top ten take over 20%. Turning to this clonotype: Its antigen is as yet unknown.

The receptor comes from a man aged 18 to 29 who had mild COVID-19 (a few samples of this study predate the infection). Cell type and time point are not known. The sequenced material came from PBMCs or a T cell subset sorted from them (not recorded which). The chain links TRBV20-1 to TRBJ2-2; either TRBD1 or TRBD2 may fit D (5 bases each). The CDR3 loop reads CSASGANPGELFF. The CDR3 nucleotides read TGCAGTGCTAGCGGGGCCAACCCCGGGGAGCTGTTTTTT.